The clone carrying this T cell receptor beta chain was observed at least ten times. Amplified regions were TCR beta CDR3 sequences from RNA transcripts. During a first-round RT-PCR of the TCR CDR3, the HTBI primer set was used. A single record per CDR3 protein comes from TCRdb applying MiXCR to the multiplex PCR reads. This table has roughly 240,000 distinct CDR3 sequences, over 15% appearing once. This CDR3 is 15 amino acids long. The V and J ends lost 7 bases and 9 bases respectively, with 19 bases between them. The germline V gene encodes CDR1 SGHTA and CDR2 FQGNSA. The data stem from a study of T cells in Graves' hyperthyroidism and ophthalmopathy.

The sample taken for sequencing was blood. This clonotype originated in a woman aged 18-35 years with Graves' ophthalmopathy. This rearrangement joins TRBV7-2 to TRBJ1-6; possibly TRBD1 for D (6 bases). CDR3 region: CASNPGWGRPSPLHF. CDR3 nucleotide sequence: TGTGCCAGCAACCCCGGTTGGGGGCGGCCTTCACCCCTCCACTTT.